The source of this TCR beta chain is a study of cytomegalovirus exposure and HLA in healthy donors listed by TCRdb under 2017. At the level of the whole study: According to an earlier analysis of 550 to 750 of the donors, 150 million to 200 million T cells yielded 120 million or so unique TCR beta sequences and 276 Gb of sequence data. An early release that covered some 630 HLA-typed donors contained about 300 gigabases of sequencing data and around 80 million unique TCR sequences. Of the approximately 370 genotyped donors, more than 75% were placed in the genetic ancestry cluster associated with self-reported Caucasian donors. The study was designed to test whether signatures of past pathogen exposure could be identified by cataloging public T cell receptors. Using immunosequencing, the study profiled T cell repertoires from fewer than 700 subjects and related those repertoires to cytomegalovirus serostatus. Besides the first cohort of some 670 subjects, a separate validation cohort made up of roughly 120 different subjects was used. To predict cytomegalovirus infection status, the study brought together high-throughput TCR immunosequencing, statistical association of individual TCRs with disease status, and machine learning. In a later analysis, previously published TCR beta repertoires from hundreds of donors were re-analyzed and high-resolution HLA genotyping was added so that TCR occurrence patterns could be studied. Rather than drawing on any new phenotypic data, the later analysis identified candidate immune exposures from TCR beta sequences and the way those sequences occurred across donors. To decide whether each TCR beta V gene segment behaved as functional or pseudogenic, an earlier analysis of fewer than 750 of the donors relied on high-throughput TCR beta sequencing. Alongside the repertoire data, information on donor age, sex, ethnicity and CMV serostatus was compiled. Genome-wide SNP genotypes for about 65% of the roughly 670 donors were used in a later genetic analysis, which treated that subset as a discovery cohort. All discovery cohort repertoires had been generated on a single sequencing platform. Class I and class II HLA loci were covered by the typing at four-digit resolution. The number of donors typed differed by locus, with about 620-630 for A, B, C, DRB1 and DQB1, approximately 500 for DQA1, over 600 for DPA1, and around 430 for DPB1. Because of strong linkage in the cohort, roughly 5 DR-DQ haplotypes were treated as single units for association and clustering. Among roughly 400 genotyped donors of the cohort, an average of around 240,000 unique TCR beta nucleotide sequences was sequenced per donor, of which about 20% were non-productive.

The library came from the immunoSEQ multiplex PCR assay. The multiplex PCR relied on a mix of 60 forward primers for TCR Vbeta segments and 13 reverse primers for TCR Jbeta segments. A multiplex PCR assay on genomic DNA amplified the CDR3 region of rearranged TCR beta genes. Amplified TCR beta libraries were sequenced as 87-base-pair reads on the Illumina HiSeq System. The authors' pipeline ran thus. Across the 640 or so repertoires, a later analysis counted some 81 million unique TCR beta chains, roughly 11 million of which were shared by at least two donors. To remove PCR and sequencing errors, raw reads were error-corrected and collapsed into unique sequences using a nearest-neighbor algorithm that merged closely related sequences. Alignment of CDR3 sequences to IMGT reference sequences was used to assign V, D and J gene segments. For a sequence to be retained, at least a six-nucleotide match to both a V gene segment and a J gene segment was required. Rearrangements were called productive when the CDR3 lacked stop codons and stayed in frame with V and J; all others were non-productive. Following IMGT convention, CDR3 was defined as the stretch from the second conserved V-encoded cysteine up to the conserved J-encoded phenylalanine. Sequences without an unambiguous match to a single V gene segment were excluded from the earlier analysis of almost 600 of the donors. An earlier analysis of 450 to 650 of the donors called V segments functional above 56.7% productive rearrangements and segregating when the between-donor standard deviation exceeded 5%. A statistical classification framework was built for diagnosing cytomegalovirus status from the catalog of TCR beta chain sequences. V and J gene assignment, in a later analysis, came from comparing TCR nucleotide sequences with IMGT/GENE-DB human TR gene sequences. A later analysis assigned CDR3 sequences and most-parsimonious VDJ recombination scenarios with the TCRdist pipeline. In a later analysis, each TCR beta chain was defined by its CDR3 amino acid sequence together with its V-gene family, and reads lacking a unique V-gene family were excluded. In a later analysis, 450 to 600 highly shared, low-generation-probability nucleotide sequences were removed to address suspected cross-contamination and a sequencing artifact. For each public chain, a later analysis derived a clonal expansion index from normalized ranks of inferred template counts within each repertoire. In a later analysis, generation probabilities were computed with a VDJ recombination model fitted to out-of-frame rearrangements, and the resulting probabilities were checked against IGoR. In a later analysis, TCR-TCR, TCR-HLA and TCR-CMV co-occurrence was scored with hypergeometric tests, and a repertoire-size bias correction was applied to TCR pairs. A later analysis estimated false discovery rates by permuting HLA or CMV assignments 20 times. In a later analysis, co-occurring TCRs were grouped using DBSCAN, and TCRdist sequence similarity was added for clustering within HLA-allele-positive subsets. Co-occurrence clustering excluded repertoires with fewer than 30,000 or more than 120,000 public chains, plus five with anomalous nucleotide sharing. TCRdb re-hosts the immuneACCESS table, in-frame sequences only. Its copies lack some clones; in the studies checked, an unresolved V gene accounts for under half of them, and the cause for the rest is not known. From that table come the V and J calls and clone size; the DNA was used to work out D and trimming. The sample table records roughly 92,000 clones; 80% of these occur just once. The ten largest clones take up about 30% of the sample.

Study-wide findings and limitations: A total of 150 to 200 TCR beta chains were listed by the study as associated with cytomegalovirus. Compared with the approximately 600-donor mean, donors in an Asian-associated ancestry cluster had fewer N-insertions in productive TCRs, according to a later genetic analysis. The cohort was sequenced for TCR beta chains only, and without alpha or paired-chain data the features that could be detected were limited. Most TCR sequences were seen in very few donors, while some public TCRs were found in many individuals. The sequencing pipeline was judged likely to have produced a cluster of highly shared sequence variants as a technical artifact. For the cohort, immune exposure information was limited to CMV serostatus. In a later analysis, several top co-occurrence clusters were reported to appear linked to parvovirus B19, influenza, CMV and Epstein-Barr virus. A further reported finding was that TCR beta sequences accurately predicted the HLA-A and HLA-B alleles for most subjects in the first cohort. The classifier was reported to diagnose cytomegalovirus status with high specificity and sensitivity in both the original cohort and the validation cohort. Presence/absence analyses assumed roughly uniform sequencing depth across donors, an assumption that may not hold. Linkage disequilibrium might explain the correlated functional status among segregating V segments, but an unknown experimental factor could not be excluded. In a later analysis, HLA-associated TCR beta chains were found to be more clonally expanded and to have lower generation probabilities than equally common non-associated chains. According to a later analysis, TCR association rates differed among HLA loci, with DRB1 alleles showing the most associated TCRs and HLA-C alleles showing the fewest. The earlier analysis of approximately 590 of the donors excluded some 16 rarely observed V segments, including chromosome 9 orphons, because counts were too low. A later analysis found that most CMV-associated TCR beta chains appeared HLA-restricted, with HLA associations seemingly driven largely by CMV exposure. An association between a missense DCLRE1C variant and V-gene and J-gene trimming of TCR beta chains was found in a later genetic analysis and replicated in an independent cohort. Assigning TCR associations to individual alleles was difficult when HLA alleles, especially DR and DQ, strongly co-occurred. The authors suggested that the approach could potentially be generalized to other disease states and immunological phenotypes. A few of the identified cytomegalovirus-associated TCR beta chains were confirmed in vitro to be specific for cytomegalovirus antigens. An earlier analysis of around 500 of the donors showed that most TCR beta V segments appeared in productive rearrangements either about 90% or about 30% of the time, which broadly matched IMGT annotations. Because some donors lacked HLA typing at each locus, the association tests relied only on the typed subset. A later analysis associated approximately 17,000 TCR beta sequences with specific HLA alleles at a false discovery rate of 0.05. Because the 87-base-pair reads could not distinguish some IMGT-functional V segments, including TRBV6-2 and TRBV6-3, those segments were excluded.

Comments on this clone: It has no known antigen specificity. Base qualities were left out, and no much larger clone turns up one base away.

The cohort comprised around 690 healthy bone marrow donors. At the time of sampling, all cohort members were nominally healthy, though unrecorded immune exposures were likely present. The donor was CMV seropositive and belonged to the group of about 290 seropositive cohort members. A peripheral blood sample was provided by each donor, and peripheral blood mononuclear cells were used for TCR beta sequencing. The Qiagen DNeasy Blood Extraction Kit was used to extract genomic DNA from the blood cell samples. The CDR3 measures 15 amino acids from cysteine to phenylalanine. Only the CDR3 part of the read is kept: 45 bases, read in frame from the first base. Via the germline V gene, CDR1 is SGHRS and CDR2 YFSETQ. Trimming accounts for 3 bases at V and 6 bases at J, while the number of junction bases matched to no gene is 9.

The rearrangement combines TRBV5-1 with TRBJ2-4; the central 7 bases match TRBD1. This receptor was taken from a man in his fifties in good health and CMV-seropositive. Specimen: PBMCs. The DNA reads as follows: TGCGCCAGCAGCTCCCGGACAGGTACAGGAAACATTCAGTACTTC. It is translated as CASSSRTGTGNIQYF.